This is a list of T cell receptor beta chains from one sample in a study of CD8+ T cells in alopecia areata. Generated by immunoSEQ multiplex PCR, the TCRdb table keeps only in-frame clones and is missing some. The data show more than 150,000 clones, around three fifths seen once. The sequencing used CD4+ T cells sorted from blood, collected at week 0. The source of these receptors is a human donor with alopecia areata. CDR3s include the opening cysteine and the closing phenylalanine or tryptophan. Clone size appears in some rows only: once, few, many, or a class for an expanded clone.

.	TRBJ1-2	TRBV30	CAWSVGPYGYTF
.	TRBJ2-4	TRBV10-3	CAISEGTVGNIQYF
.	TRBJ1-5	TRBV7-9	CASSAQGGNQPQHF
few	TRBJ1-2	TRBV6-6	CASSLYREGYTF
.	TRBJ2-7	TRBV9	CASSVASENYEQYF
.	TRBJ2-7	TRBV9	CASSVGEVAYEQYF
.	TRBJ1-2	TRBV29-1	CSVSRGGYTF
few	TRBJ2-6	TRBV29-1	CSVGGSSGANVLTF
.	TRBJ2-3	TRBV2	CASTGPGTDTQYF
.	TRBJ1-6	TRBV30	CAWSVQGTSPLHF
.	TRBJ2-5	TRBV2	CASMSGVGETQYF
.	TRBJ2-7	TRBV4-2	CASPLRGGSYEQYF
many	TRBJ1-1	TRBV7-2	CASSWDSTEAFF
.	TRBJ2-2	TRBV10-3	CAIRSGGADTGELFF
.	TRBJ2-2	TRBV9	CASGDRGDTGELFF
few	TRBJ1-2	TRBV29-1	CSVLGQGLGYTF
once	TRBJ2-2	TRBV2	CASGIESGAGELFF
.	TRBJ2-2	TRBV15	CATSREPSGVAGELFF
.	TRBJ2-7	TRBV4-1	CASSQGGGAGVSYEQYF
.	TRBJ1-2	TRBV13	CASSGRGYGYTF
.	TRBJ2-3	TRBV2	CASSLDSDTQYF
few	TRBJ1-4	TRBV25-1	CASSDPGTGDEKLFF
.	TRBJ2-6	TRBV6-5	CASSQSVFGANVLTF
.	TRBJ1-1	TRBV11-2	CASSTQWGNMNTEAFF
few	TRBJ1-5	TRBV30	CAWDTGSSNQPQHF
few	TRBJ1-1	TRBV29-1	CSVRHGGGAEAFF
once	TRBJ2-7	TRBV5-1	CASSTGQGPYEQYF
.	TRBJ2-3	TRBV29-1	CSVERGLAGVGGTDTQYF
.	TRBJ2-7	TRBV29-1	CSVGLTGYEQYF
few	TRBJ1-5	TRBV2	CASSVAGGKPQHF
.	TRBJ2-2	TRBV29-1	CSVDLQGGPGELFF
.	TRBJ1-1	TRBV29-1	CSVESQLRKNTEAFF
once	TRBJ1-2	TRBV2	CASSGTLIGGYTF
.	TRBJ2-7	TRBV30	CAWTLKGGTYEQYF
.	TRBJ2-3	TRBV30	CAWSEGSVDTQYF
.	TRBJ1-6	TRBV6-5	CASSYSGTGDNSPLHF
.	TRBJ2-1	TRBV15	CATSREASGGTYYNEQFF